This entry lists 23 T cell receptor beta chains sequenced from one sample in a study of cytomegalovirus exposure and HLA in healthy donors. PCR amplification relied on 60 Vbeta primers (plus 13 Jbeta primers). Only in-frame clones appear in the TCRdb table, and some are missing; sequencing was by immunoSEQ multiplex PCR. The sample has about 170,000 clones, 84% seen once; the top ten hold about 0.37%. Material for sequencing was PBMCs. These receptors originate from a boy aged 2-9 years in good health and CMV-seronegative.

The chain couples TRBV6-5 to TRBJ2-3; perhaps TRBD1 as D (6 bases). The ends were cut back, 6 bases at V and 7 bases at J, with 20 bases in the middle. Germline V gives CDR1 MNHEY, CDR2 SVGAGI. The CDR3 runs 15 residues. The CDR3 reads CASSRLPLQGHTQYF. Here the CDR3 DNA reads TGTGCCAGCAGCCGACTTCCATTACAGGGTCATACGCAGTATTTT.

The chain combines TRBV4-1 with TRBJ2-5; maybe TRBD1 (6 bases). TRBJ2-7 matches the DNA end more closely, so the J call is doubtful. CDR1 and CDR2 (germline): MGHRA, YSYEKL. The CDR3 is made up of 15 amino acids. DNA of the CDR3: TGCGCCAGCAGCCTCCACAGTGGACAGTCCTACGAGCAGTACTTC. Its translation: CASSLHSGQSYEQYF.

V usage is TRBV12-5 and J usage is TRBJ1-2; weak D call: TRBD1 (6 bases). The CDR3 runs 16 residues. Germline V lookup: CDR1 LGHNT, CDR2 FRNRAP. The germline V and J ends were trimmed by 0 bases and 2 bases, with 13 bases remaining between them. The CDR3 DNA follows: TGTGCTAGTGGTTTGGTACCTGGGGGCCGCAACTATGGCTACACCTTC. Translated: CASGLVPGGRNYGYTF.

As to this clone: The junction and the germline gene differ at one end; a read error may be behind it. Other DNA sequences in the sample encode the same CDR3. The chain joins TRBV5-8 to TRBJ2-5; TRBD2 might be the D (5 bases). There are 13 residues in the CDR3. Germline V lookup: CDR1 SGHTS, CDR2 YDEGEE. The CDR3 reads CASSLTRQETQYF. CDR3 nucleotide sequence: TGCGCCAGCAGCTTAACTAGACAAGAGACCCAGTACTTC.

This clone was seen more than once but under ten times. This chain connects TRBV5-1 to TRBJ2-2, with 14 bases aligning to TRBD2. Germline V gene data show CDR1 as SGHRS and CDR2 as YFSETQ. CDR3 length: 19 amino acids. The V gene end was trimmed by 4 bases and the J gene end by 2 bases; junction bases not matched to a gene: 10. The CDR3 nucleotides read TGCGCCAGCAGCCGTAGCGGGACTAGCGGGAGTATAAACACCGGGGAGCTGTTTTTT. It yields the protein CASSRSGTSGSINTGELFF.

This clone was counted once. The J gene is TRBJ2-7, the V gene TRBV5-4, with D possibly being TRBD1 (6 bases). The CDR3 sequence is 15 residues long. V dropped 4 bases and J dropped 2 bases, with 16 bases sitting between them. Germline CDR1 and CDR2: SGHNT and YYREEE (reference sequence). CDR3 DNA sequence: TGTGCCAGCAGCCTATCCGCCGGGACACCCTACGAGCAGTACTTC. Translation: CASSLSAGTPYEQYF.

The J gene is TRBJ1-2, the V gene TRBV23-1, with 8 bases identical to TRBD1. TRBV23-1 is designated an ORF whose function remains uncertain. V was pared by 2 bases and J by 1 base, with 6 bases of the junction left unmatched. The CDR3 is 16 residues long. The CDR3 reads CASSQLMDRDNYGYTF. CDR3 DNA: TGCGCCAGCAGTCAACTAATGGACAGGGATAACTATGGCTACACCTTC.

The J gene is TRBJ2-2, the V gene TRBV19; a possible D gene is TRBD2 (6 bases). V was cut by 3 bases and J by 6 bases, with 11 bases left in between. CDR1 is LNHDA and CDR2 is SQIVND in the germline V gene (reference sequence). The CDR3 extends over 14 amino acids. CDR3 sequence reads: CASSIQGGSGELFF. The CDR3 DNA reads TGTGCCAGTAGTATCCAGGGAGGTTCCGGGGAGCTGTTTTTT.

In regard to this clone: Within the sample, other DNA sequences also encode this same CDR3. The chain joins TRBV10-3 to TRBJ2-7; D is possibly TRBD1 (6 bases). Looked up from germline, CDR1 is ENHRY and CDR2 is SYGVKD. The CDR3 spans 15 residues. V gave up 3 bases and J gave up 2 bases, with 14 bases separating them. The CDR3 DNA reads TGTGCCATCAGTGAAGGGATCAGGGGTCCCTACGAGCAGTACTTC. Amino acids: CAISEGIRGPYEQYF.

The chain employs TRBV5-1 and TRBJ2-7; 8 positions match TRBD2. Germline V lookup: CDR1 SGHRS, CDR2 YFSETQ. Trimming at V came to 1 base and at J to 2 bases, leaving 2 bases not matched to a gene. CDR3 length: 14 amino acids. The chain's CDR3 is CASSLSGGPYEQYF. The CDR3 DNA reads TGCGCCAGCAGCTTGTCGGGAGGGCCCTACGAGCAGTACTTC.

V is TRBV29-1 and J is TRBJ2-5; TRBD2 might be the D (6 bases). Germline V gene sequence: CDR1 SQVTM, CDR2 ANQGSEA. The CDR3 runs to 12 residues. With 8 bases removed from V and 5 bases from J, the gap between germline ends came to 15 bases. The CDR3 region is CSLRDWTETQYF. The CDR3 bases are TGCAGCCTGCGGGACTGGACGGAGACCCAGTACTTC.

V and J are TRBV9 and TRBJ2-1, with 8 positions matching TRBD2. Germline values: CDR1 SGDLS, CDR2 YYNGEE. The CDR3 covers 16 residues. V lost 1 base and J lost 5; bases outside the gene matches: 8. The CDR3 coding sequence is TGTGCCAGCAGCGTATCAACCAGCGGGGGAAACAATGAGCAGTTCTTC. It specifies CASSVSTSGGNNEQFF.

The chain uses TRBV6-1 and TRBJ2-7; tentative D call: TRBD2 (6 bases). V gave up 8 bases and J gave up 2 bases, with 16 bases separating them. CDR1 and CDR2 (germline): MNHNS, SASEGT. The CDR3 length is 14 residues. The CDR3 DNA follows: TGTGCCAGCTCCGAGAGGGAGGCGGCCTACGAGCAGTACTTC. It is translated as CASSEREAAYEQYF.

The V gene is TRBV28, the J gene TRBJ1-2; TRBD1 matches at 12 bases. CDR3 length: 20 residues. Trimming took 2 bases from V and 8 from J; bases not matched to a gene: 21. The germline V gene encodes CDR1 MDHEN and CDR2 SYDVKM. The CDR3 DNA reads TGTGCCAGCAGTTTAGCCTTTAAGTATGGGACAGGGGGCGGTTCACGCGGCTACACCTTC. Translated, it gives CASSLAFKYGTGGGSRGYTF.

The chain links TRBV10-3 to TRBJ2-4; tentative D call: TRBD1 (5 bases). Germline loops: CDR1 ENHRY, CDR2 SYGVKD. Trimming pared 6 bases from V and 5 bases from J, leaving 5 bases between. The CDR3 has 11 residues. The CDR3 region is CAIRQENIQYF. As DNA, the CDR3 is TGTGCCATCAGACAGGAAAACATTCAGTACTTC.

The chain carries TRBV30 and TRBJ1-6; the D is unclear. Germline V gives CDR1 GTSNPN, CDR2 SVGIG (reference sequence). The germline V and J ends were trimmed by 0 bases and 2 bases, with 5 bases remaining between them. This CDR3 comprises 14 residues. This chain's CDR3 is CAWSVETYNSPLHF. DNA of the CDR3: TGTGCCTGGAGTGTGGAGACCTATAATTCACCCCTCCACTTT.

The rearrangement uses TRBV5-1 and TRBJ1-1; D gene ambiguous. Germline lookup yields CDR1 SGHRS and CDR2 YFSETQ. V was cut by 2 bases and J by 4 bases, with 9 bases left in between. The CDR3 runs to 13 residues. CDR3: CASSFSGVTEAFF. The CDR3 nucleotides read TGCGCCAGCAGCTTCTCGGGAGTCACTGAAGCTTTCTTT.

The chain has TRBV5-1 and TRBJ2-2, with 13 bases lining up with TRBD2. The CDR3 is made up of 16 amino acids. CDR1 SGHRS and CDR2 YFSETQ come from the germline V gene. V lost 4 bases and J lost 2; bases outside the gene matches: 2. Here the CDR3 reads CASSQGLAGNTGELFF. DNA for the CDR3: TGCGCCAGCAGCCAGGGACTAGCGGGAAACACCGGGGAGCTGTTTTTT.

The chain uses TRBV19 and TRBJ2-5; 16 bases are a match to TRBD2. The CDR3 consists of 19 residues. Germline CDR1 reads LNHDA; CDR2 reads SQIVND (reference sequence). V lost 4 bases, J lost 2 bases, and 10 bases stayed unmatched. CDR3 coding DNA: TGTGCCAGTAGTACGAATCCGGGACTAGCGGGAGGGCCGCAAGAGACCCAGTACTTC. Its protein product is CASSTNPGLAGGPQETQYF.

As for this clone: This sample includes further DNA sequences coding for the same CDR3. The chain uses TRBV6-1 and TRBJ2-7, with D perhaps matching TRBD1 (6 bases). Germline CDR1 MNHNS, CDR2 SASEGT. Trimming cost V 7 bases and J 2 bases, with 12 bases left between them. The CDR3 covers 13 residues. This CDR3 reads CASNPTGTYEQYF. Here the CDR3 DNA reads TGTGCCAGCAATCCTACAGGGACCTACGAGCAGTACTTC.

This chain joins TRBV6-5 and TRBJ2-1, with D unclear. Deletions cut 6 bases from V and 3 bases from J, with 12 bases between. CDR3 size: 14 residues. CDR1 and CDR2 from the germline V gene are MNHEY and SVGAGI. CDR3 sequence (DNA): TGTGCCAGCAGCAAAAACGAGAACTACAATGAGCAGTTCTTC. Residues: CASSKNENYNEQFF.

V is TRBV11-2 and J is TRBJ2-5; no clear D. This CDR3 region has 13 residues. Trimming left V 2 bases short and J 5 bases short, with 9 bases between. Germline CDR1 reads SGHAT; CDR2 reads FQNNGV. CDR3 sequence reads: CASSLIVQETQYF. CDR3 nucleotide sequence: TGTGCCAGCAGCTTAATTGTCCAGGAGACCCAGTACTTC.

This chain uses TRBV7-6 with TRBJ2-5, with a possible D match to TRBD1 (6 bases). Trimming cost V 4 bases and J 1 base, with 7 bases left between them. CDR3 size: 13 residues. The germline V gene encodes CDR1 SGHVS and CDR2 FNYEAQ. The CDR3 loop reads CASSSDSQETQYF. Written as DNA, the CDR3 is TGTGCCAGCAGCTCGGACAGCCAAGAGACCCAGTACTTC.